A selection of T cell receptor beta chains follows, all from one sample in a study of blood T cell repertoires in COVID-19. Produced via immunoSEQ multiplex PCR; TCRdb's table is partial and in-frame only. Among about 39,000 clones, about 89% were seen once, and the ten largest hold under 30%. Input material: peripheral blood. The receptors derive from a man aged 50 to 60 with active or convalescent COVID-19. The CDR3 runs from the conserved cysteine through the conserved F or W. The D gene is left open where the match is weak. Expanded clones get a size class; other rows say once, few or many, or leave the size out.

>TRBV28|NA|TRBJ2-5|TRBD2
TGTGCCAGCGAGGCTAGCGGGACAGAGACCCAGTACTTC
CASEASGTETQYF
>TRBV5-6|NA|TRBJ2-3|TRBD2
TGTGCCAGCAGCTTCTGGGGGGGACGGTCCACAGATACGCAGTATTTT
CASSFWGGRSTDTQYF
>TRBV6-1|NA|TRBJ2-7|NA
TGTGCCAGCAGTGAAGGCGAGAACTACGAGCAGTACTTC
CASSEGENYEQYF
>TRBV18|NA|TRBJ2-1|TRBD1
TGTGCCAGCTCACAGGGGGCGCACGGTGAGCAGTTCTTC
CASSQGAHGEQFF
>TRBV28|NA|TRBJ1-2|NA
TGTGCCATCGCGGTCTTTTCGGAGGGCTACACCTTC
CAIAVFSEGYTF
>TRBV6-4|NA|TRBJ2-1|NA
TGTGCCAGCAGTGACTCATACGGGGGTGCTGAGCAGTTCTTC
CASSDSYGGAEQFF
>TRBV7-3|few|TRBJ2-1|TRBD1
TGTGCCAGCAGCCCCGGGACAGGGAGCCATGAGCAGTTCTTC
CASSPGTGSHEQFF
>TRBV14|NA|TRBJ1-2|NA
TGTGCCAGCAGCCAAGAACACGGCGGATCCTATGGCTACACCTTC
CASSQEHGGSYGYTF
>TRBV28|NA|TRBJ1-1|TRBD1
TGTGCCAGCGAGGGGGCACCTAACCCGGGCACTGAAGCTTTCTTT
CASEGAPNPGTEAFF
>TRBV11-2|NA|TRBJ2-1|TRBD2
TGTGCCAGCAGCCGGGGACTAGCGGACCACAATGAGCAGTTCTTC
CASSRGLADHNEQFF
>TRBV28|NA|TRBJ2-7|TRBD1
TGTGCCAGCAGCTCTGGGGGACAGGGGGCGTTCGAGCAGTACTTC
CASSSGGQGAFEQYF
>TRBV7-6|few|TRBJ1-1|TRBD1
TGTGCCAGCAGCTACGGGACAGGGGAAGGTACTGAAGCTTTCTTT
CASSYGTGEGTEAFF
>TRBV19|NA|TRBJ1-2|NA
TGTGCCAGTAGCCCCACAGGCCCCTATGGCTACACCTTC
CASSPTGPYGYTF
>TRBV5-1|NA|TRBJ2-3|NA
TGCGCCAGCACCCCCGAGCCCCTAGGAAATGGGGATACGCAGTATTTT
CASTPEPLGNGDTQYF
>TRBV12-5|few|TRBJ2-1|NA
TGTGCTAGTGCCTCGGGGGAGCCGAGCAATGAGCAGTTCTTC
CASASGEPSNEQFF
>TRBV4-1|NA|TRBJ2-3|TRBD1
TGCGCCAGCAGCTTAAGGACAGGGCGCACAGATACGCAGTATTTT
CASSLRTGRTDTQYF
>TRBV6-1|NA|TRBJ1-2|TRBD1
TGTGCCAGCAGTGAAGGGACAGGGGGCCGCTACACCTTC
CASSEGTGGRYTF